The T cell receptor (beta chain) under discussion was sequenced for a study of early stage breast cancer tumors. Study-wide background: Most invasive tumors, about 75% of the 16, were ER+/PR+/HER2-. Whole-study results and caveats: Tumors had approximately 2.5-fold higher T cell density than normal breast.

Each sample had two DNA replicates, 0.45 to 0.65 ug blood or roughly 1.5 ug tissue. The repertoire was sequenced with immunoSEQ multiplex PCR; TCRdb's copy has only in-frame clones and lacks some. This table holds some 28,000 clones, roughly 55% found once. In the case of this clone: Its antigen is unknown.

Germline lookup yields CDR1 SGHRS and CDR2 YFSETQ. Trimming shortened V by 3 bases and J by 2 bases, and 12 bases separated the two germline ends. There are 15 residues in the CDR3. The receptor's source is a person aged 45 to 59 with breast cancer. The sample comprised breast tumor tissue. The rearrangement joins TRBV5-1 to TRBJ2-1; TRBD1 might be the D (7 bases). The CDR3 sequence is CASSSGGTAYNEQFF. CDR3 bases: TGCGCCAGCAGCTCTGGGGGGACAGCCTACAATGAGCAGTTCTTC.